This TCR beta chain stems from a study of T-cell memory formation after mild COVID-19. Looking at the study overall: TCR clusters were mostly donor specific.

V lost 1 base, J lost 4 bases, and 16 bases lay in between. Germline loops: CDR1 MNHEY, CDR2 SVGAGI. CDR3 size: 16 residues. Via MiXCR, TCRdb re-called the 5' RACE reads, giving one row per CDR3 protein. Altogether 200,000 to 300,000 distinct CDR3 sequences are present, 15% being singletons, with the ten largest covering 2.1%. Study-level results: The finding that pre-infection memory included some responding clones suggested that cross-reactive memory joined. Later expanders leaned CD4+, whereas clones that contracted between day 15 and 85 were balanced CD4/CD8. Researchers could not confirm that second-wave clones peaking on day 37 targeted SARS-CoV-2.

Details on this clonotype: Its antigen is still unknown.

The source is an adult woman who had mild COVID-19 (a few samples of this study predate the infection). Cell type and time point are not known. Sequencing used PBMCs or a T cell subset sorted from them (not recorded which). This chain joins TRBV6-5 and TRBJ1-2; D may be TRBD1 (6 bases). Here the CDR3 DNA reads TGTGCCAGCAGTTACTTTTTACGGACAGCAGTCTATGGCTACACCTTC. Amino acids: CASSYFLRTAVYGYTF.